This passage covers 2 T cell receptor beta chains from one sample sequenced in a study of neoadjuvant anti-PD-1 for oral cavity cancer. Clones were read by immunoSEQ multiplex PCR, and TCRdb kept only the in-frame ones, dropping some. The profile shows 7,000 to 8,000 clones, about 67% of them singletons. Indicated time point: after neoadjuvant nivolumab, at surgical resection. Material: PBMCs, obtained after nivolumab (anti-PD-1) treatment. These receptors came from a person between 40 and 85 years old with oral cavity squamous cell carcinoma.

The J gene is TRBJ2-5, the V gene TRBV9; D call uncertain. This CDR3 has 14 amino acids. V shed 0 bases and J shed 2 bases, with 8 bases lying between them. In germline, CDR1 is SGDLS, CDR2 YYNGEE. CDR3: CASSVVPSQETQYF. The CDR3 DNA sequence: TGTGCCAGCAGCGTAGTGCCATCGCAAGAGACCCAGTACTTC.

In nucleotides, the CDR3 is TGCGCCAGCAGCCAAGAGGATGGGCCGAACACCGGGGAGCTGTTTTTT. Its protein product is CASSQEDGPNTGELFF. This chain joins TRBV4-1 and TRBJ2-2; D remains unclear. The CDR3 is 16 amino acids. Looked up from germline, CDR1 is MGHRA and CDR2 is YSYEKL. Deletions cut 0 bases from V and 0 bases from J, with 8 bases between.